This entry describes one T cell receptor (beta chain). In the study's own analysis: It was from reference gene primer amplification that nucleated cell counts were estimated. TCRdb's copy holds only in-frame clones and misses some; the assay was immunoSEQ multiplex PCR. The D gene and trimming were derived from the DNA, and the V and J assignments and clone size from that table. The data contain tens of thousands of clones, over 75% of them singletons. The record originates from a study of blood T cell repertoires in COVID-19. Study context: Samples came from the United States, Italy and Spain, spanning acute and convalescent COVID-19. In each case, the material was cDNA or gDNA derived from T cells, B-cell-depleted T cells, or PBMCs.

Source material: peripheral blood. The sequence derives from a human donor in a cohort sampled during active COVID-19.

The CDR3 region is CASSLTGTAAYEQYF. CDR3 bases: TGTGCCAGCAGCTTAACCGGGACAGCGGCCTACGAGCAGTACTTC. The chain is built from TRBV7-3 and TRBJ2-7; 7 bases are a match to TRBD1. The CDR3 sequence is 15 residues long. J lost 2 bases, V lost 0 bases, and 4 bases had no gene match. CDR1 SGHTA and CDR2 FQGTGA come from the germline V gene.